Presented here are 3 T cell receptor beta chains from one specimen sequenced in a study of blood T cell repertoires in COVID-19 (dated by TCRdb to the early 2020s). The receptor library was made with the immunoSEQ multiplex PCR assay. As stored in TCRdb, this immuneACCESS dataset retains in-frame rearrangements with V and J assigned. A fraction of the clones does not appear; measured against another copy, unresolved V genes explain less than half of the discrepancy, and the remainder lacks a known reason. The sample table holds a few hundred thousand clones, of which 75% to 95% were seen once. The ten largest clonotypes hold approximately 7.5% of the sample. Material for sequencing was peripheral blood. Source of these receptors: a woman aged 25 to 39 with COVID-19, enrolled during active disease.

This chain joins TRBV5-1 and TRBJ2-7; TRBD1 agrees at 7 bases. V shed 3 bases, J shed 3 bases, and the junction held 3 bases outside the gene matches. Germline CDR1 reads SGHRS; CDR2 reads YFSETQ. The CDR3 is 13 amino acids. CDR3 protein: CASSWDSRYEQYF. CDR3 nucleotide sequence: TGCGCCAGCAGCTGGGACAGCCGCTACGAGCAGTACTTC.

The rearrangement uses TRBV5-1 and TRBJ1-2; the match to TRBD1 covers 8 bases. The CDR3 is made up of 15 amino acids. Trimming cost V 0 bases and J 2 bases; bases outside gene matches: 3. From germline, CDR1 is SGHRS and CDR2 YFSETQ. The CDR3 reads CASSLDPGGNYGYTF. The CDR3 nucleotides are TGCGCCAGCAGCTTGGATCCAGGGGGCAACTATGGCTACACCTTC.

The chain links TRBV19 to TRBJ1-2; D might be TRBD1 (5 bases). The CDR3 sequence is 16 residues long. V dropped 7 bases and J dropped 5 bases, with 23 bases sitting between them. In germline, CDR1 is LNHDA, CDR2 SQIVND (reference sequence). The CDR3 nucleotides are TGTGCCAGTACCTCCGTGGGACTGGGAGTGACATATGGCTACACCTTC. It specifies CASTSVGLGVTYGYTF.